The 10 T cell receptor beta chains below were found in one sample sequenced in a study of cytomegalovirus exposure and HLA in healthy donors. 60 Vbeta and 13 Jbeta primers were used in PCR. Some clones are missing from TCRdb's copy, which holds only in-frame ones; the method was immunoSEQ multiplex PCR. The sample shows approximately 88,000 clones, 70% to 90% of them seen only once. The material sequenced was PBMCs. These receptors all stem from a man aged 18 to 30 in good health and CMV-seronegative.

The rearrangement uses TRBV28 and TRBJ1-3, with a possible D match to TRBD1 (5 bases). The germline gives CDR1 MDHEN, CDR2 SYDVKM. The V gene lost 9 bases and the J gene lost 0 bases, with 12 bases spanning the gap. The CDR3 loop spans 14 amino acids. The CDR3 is CASRWGDSGNTIYF. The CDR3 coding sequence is TGTGCCAGTCGATGGGGGGACTCTGGAAACACCATATATTTT.

CDR3 loop: CASSHVTLDRLLGTGELFF. For the CDR3, the DNA is TGTGCCAGCAGCCACGTCACCTTAGACAGACTGCTGGGCACCGGGGAGCTGTTTTTT. This chain connects TRBV7-8 to TRBJ2-2; maybe TRBD1 (5 bases). The CDR3 contains 19 residues. Looked up from germline, CDR1 is SGHVS and CDR2 is FQNEAQ. The ends were cut back, 5 bases at V and 4 bases at J, with 26 bases in the middle. Looking up the rest from reference TRBV7-8 and TRBJ2-2 gives the full variable domain: GAGVSQSPRYKVAKRGQDVALRCDPISGHVSLFWYQQALGQGPEFLTYFQNEAQLDKSGLPSDRFFAERPEGSVSTLKIQRTQQEDSAVYLCASSHVTLDRLLGTGELFFGEGSRLTVL.

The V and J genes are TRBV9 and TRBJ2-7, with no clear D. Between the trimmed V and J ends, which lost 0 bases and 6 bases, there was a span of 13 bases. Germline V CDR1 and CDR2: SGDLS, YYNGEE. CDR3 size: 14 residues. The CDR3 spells CASSVGDKLAEQYF. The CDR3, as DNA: TGTGCCAGCAGCGTAGGTGACAAGCTCGCCGAGCAGTACTTC. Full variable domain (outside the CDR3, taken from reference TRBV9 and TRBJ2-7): DSGVTQTPKHLITATGQRVTLRCSPRSGDLSVYWYQQSLDQGLQFLIQYYNGEERAKGNILERFSAQQFPDLHSELNLSSLELGDSALYFCASSVGDKLAEQYFGPGTRLTVT.

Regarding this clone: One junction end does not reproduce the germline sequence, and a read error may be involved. The DNA of the CDR3 is TGTTCCAGCAGCATCGGGACAGGGGGAAGTGAAAAACTGTTTTTT. This translates into CSSSIGTGGSEKLFF. The gene calls are TRBV7-9 and TRBJ1-4, with 11 bases lining up with TRBD1. Germline CDR1 reads SEHNR; CDR2 reads FQNEAQ (reference sequence). The CDR3 covers 15 residues. Using reference TRBV7-9 and TRBJ1-4 for the parts outside the CDR3, the full variable domain is DTGVSQNPRHKITKRGQNVTFRCDPISEHNRLYWYRQTLGQGPEFLTYFQNEAQLEKSRLLSDRFSAERPKGSFSTLEIQRTEQGDSAMYLCSSSIGTGGSEKLFFGSGTQLSVL.

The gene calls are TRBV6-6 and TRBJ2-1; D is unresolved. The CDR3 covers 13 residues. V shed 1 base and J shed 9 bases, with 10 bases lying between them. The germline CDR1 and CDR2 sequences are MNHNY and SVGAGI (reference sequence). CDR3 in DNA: TGTGCCAGCAGTTACTTGGGTAGAGGTGAGCAGTTCTTC. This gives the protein CASSYLGRGEQFF.

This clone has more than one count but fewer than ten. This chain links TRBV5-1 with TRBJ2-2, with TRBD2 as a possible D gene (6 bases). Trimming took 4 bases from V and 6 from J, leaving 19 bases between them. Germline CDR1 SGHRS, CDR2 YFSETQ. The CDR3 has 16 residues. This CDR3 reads CASSPRAGRGAGELFF. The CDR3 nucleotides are TGCGCCAGCAGCCCTAGGGCGGGGCGAGGCGCCGGGGAGCTGTTTTTT.

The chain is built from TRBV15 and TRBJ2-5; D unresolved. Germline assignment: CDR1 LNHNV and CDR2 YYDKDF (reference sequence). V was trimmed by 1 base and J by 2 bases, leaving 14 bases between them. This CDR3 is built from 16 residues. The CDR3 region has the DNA TGTGCCACCAGCAGAGTCCCCGCGACCAGGCAAGAGACCCAGTACTTC. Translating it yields CATSRVPATRQETQYF.

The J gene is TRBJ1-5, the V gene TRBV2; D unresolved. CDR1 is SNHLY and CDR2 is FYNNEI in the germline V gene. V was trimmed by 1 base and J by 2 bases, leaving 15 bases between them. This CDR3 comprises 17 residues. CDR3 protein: CASSEGFRSKGNQPQHF. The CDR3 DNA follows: TGTGCCAGCAGTGAAGGGTTTAGGAGCAAAGGCAATCAGCCCCAGCATTTT.

CDR3 protein: CASSHRTGGGRTEAFF. The CDR3 DNA reads as TGTGCCAGCAGCCACCGGACAGGGGGCGGGCGCACTGAAGCTTTCTTT. This rearrangement joins TRBV11-3 to TRBJ1-1; 11 bases are a match to TRBD1. From germline, CDR1 is SGHNT and CDR2 YENEEA. The V segment lost 5 bases and the J segment 4 bases; nucleotides outside the gene matches: 9. This CDR3 contains 16 residues. Variable domain in full (rest from reference TRBV11-3 and TRBJ1-1): EAGVVQSPRYKIIEKKQPVAFWCNPISGHNTLYWYLQNLGQGPELLIRYENEEAVDDSQLPKDRFSAERLKGVDSTLKIQPAELGDSAVYLCASSHRTGGGRTEAFFGQGTRLTVV.

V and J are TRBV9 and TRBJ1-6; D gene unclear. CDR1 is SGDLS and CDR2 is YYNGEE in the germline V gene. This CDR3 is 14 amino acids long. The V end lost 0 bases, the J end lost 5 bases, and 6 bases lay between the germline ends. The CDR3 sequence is CASSVDSHNSPLHF. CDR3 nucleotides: TGTGCCAGCAGCGTAGACAGCCATAATTCACCCCTCCACTTT.